This TCR beta chain emerged from a study of CD8 T cells in Susac syndrome. CD8+ and CD4+ T cells taken from blood had their TCR beta sequenced. FACS was used to enrich TEMRA cells, whereas the CD8+ and CD4+ T cells were obtained by negative isolation. About 0.5 to 1 ug RNA was reverse transcribed with random hexamers. TCR beta CDR3 was amplified by immunoSEQ multiplex PCR. This amplification extended across 54 Vbeta and 13 Jbeta segments. One entry per CDR3 protein, called by TCRdb with MiXCR from the immunoSEQ multiplex PCR reads. The data contain 150,000 to 200,000 distinct CDR3 sequences, about 95% of them singletons. Per the germline V gene, CDR1 is SGHRS and CDR2 is YFSETQ. There are 13 residues in the CDR3. Trimming cost V 3 bases and J 8 bases, with 12 bases left between them.

The genes are TRBV5-1 and TRBJ2-4; weak D call: TRBD1 (5 bases). The sequence derives from a human donor with multiple sclerosis. Sequenced input: CD4+ T cells from PBMCs. CDR3 DNA: TGCGCCAGCAGCTCCGACAGTCCGGACATTCAGTACTTC. This encodes CASSSDSPDIQYF.